These 16 T cell receptor beta chains came from one sample sequenced in a study of T cells expressing NK-cell markers. TCRdb re-called the 5' RACE reads and gives one entry per CDR3 protein, without DNA. This listing includes under 500,000 distinct CDR3 sequences. The sequenced material came from blood T cells: a sorted CD56 or NKG2C T cell subset, CD4+ or CD8+ T cells, or bulk PBMC T cells (not recorded which). Every receptor here comes from a woman between 18 and 70 years old in good health.

The chain employs TRBV7-2 and TRBJ2-7; TCRdb's D gene call, TRBD1, goes unchecked for lack of DNA. CDR3 length: 16 residues. CDR1 is SGHTA and CDR2 is FQGNSA in the germline V gene. CDR3 amino acids: CASSSGTGVPGYEQYF.

The chain recombines TRBV11-3 with TRBJ2-3; TCRdb calls TRBD2, which cannot be checked without DNA. The CDR3 covers 16 residues. The germline V gene encodes CDR1 SGHNT and CDR2 YENEEA. CDR3 in amino acids: CASSLESGTITDTQYF.

The rearrangement joins TRBV29-1 to TRBJ1-2; TCRdb selects TRBD1, and the lack of DNA leaves this call unchecked. CDR3 length: 14 amino acids. Germline loops: CDR1 SQVTM, CDR2 ANQGSEA. The CDR3 sequence: CSVSQMWTGYGYTF.

The CDR3 spells CSAGGLAESYNEQFF. The chain is built from TRBV20-1 and TRBJ2-1; the TCRdb D gene call, TRBD2, has no DNA to confirm it. CDR3 length equals 15 residues. Germline lookup yields CDR1 DFQATT and CDR2 SNEGSKA (reference sequence).

CDR3 sequence: CASSSWTGNSPLHF. The J gene is TRBJ1-6, the V gene TRBV12-3 or TRBV12-4; TCRdb selects TRBD1, and the lack of DNA leaves this call unchecked. This CDR3 spans 14 amino acids.

This chain connects TRBV6-1 to TRBJ2-4; TCRdb returns TRBD1, unconfirmable since there is no DNA. The CDR3 extends over 16 amino acids. The germline V gene encodes CDR1 MNHNS and CDR2 SASEGT. CDR3 sequence: CASRRRTGWEENIQYF.

The V gene is TRBV29-1, the J gene TRBJ2-5; TCRdb gives TRBD1 as the D gene, but with no DNA this cannot be confirmed. The germline V gene has CDR1 SQVTM and CDR2 ANQGSEA. The CDR3 has 14 amino acids. This CDR3 is CSVRGGTGDETQYF.

The CDR3 is CSARDLYGYTF. The V gene is TRBV20-1, the J gene TRBJ1-2. Germline-derived CDR1 and CDR2 are DFQATT and SNEGSKA (reference sequence). CDR3 size: 11 residues.

The chain employs TRBV20-1 and TRBJ1-5. Looked up from germline, CDR1 is DFQATT and CDR2 is SNEGSKA (reference sequence). The CDR3 is 13 residues long. The CDR3: CSASTGRGQPQHF.

The rearrangement joins TRBV10-3 to TRBJ2-3; the TCRdb D gene call, TRBD1, has no DNA to confirm it. The CDR3 contains 14 residues. Germline CDR1 is ENHRY and CDR2 is SYGVKD. This CDR3 is CATSETGGGDTQYF.

The chain combines TRBV4-3 with TRBJ1-2; the TRBD1 assignment by TCRdb is unverifiable without DNA. Germline V gives CDR1 LGHNA, CDR2 YSLEER. The CDR3 is 16 residues long. The CDR3 spells CASSQLTTGGSYGYTF.

The chain is built from TRBV7-9 and TRBJ2-2. Looked up from germline, CDR1 is SEHNR and CDR2 is FQNEAQ (reference sequence). This CDR3 is built from 14 residues. CDR3 amino acids: CASSLIRDTGELFF.

This chain uses TRBV7-9 with TRBJ2-1. Germline V lookup: CDR1 SEHNR, CDR2 FQNEAQ (reference sequence). This CDR3 comprises 14 residues. CDR3 sequence: CASKEVESHNEQFF.

V and J are TRBV4-3 and TRBJ1-6; the TCRdb D gene call, TRBD1, has no DNA to confirm it. CDR1 LGHNA and CDR2 YSLEER come from the germline V gene. This CDR3 spans 15 amino acids. Here the CDR3 reads CASSARDTDNSPLHF.

This chain joins TRBV20-1 and TRBJ1-1; no DNA is available, so the TRBD1 call from TCRdb remains unchecked. The germline gives CDR1 DFQATT, CDR2 SNEGSKA (reference sequence). The CDR3 contains 14 residues. CDR3 amino acids: CSARERQQNGGAFF.

The chain uses TRBV20-1 and TRBJ2-5; the D call of TRBD1 rests on TCRdb alone, since no DNA is present to check it. The CDR3 totals 14 residues. In germline, CDR1 is DFQATT, CDR2 SNEGSKA (reference sequence). The CDR3 region is CSAIPWDSQETQYF.